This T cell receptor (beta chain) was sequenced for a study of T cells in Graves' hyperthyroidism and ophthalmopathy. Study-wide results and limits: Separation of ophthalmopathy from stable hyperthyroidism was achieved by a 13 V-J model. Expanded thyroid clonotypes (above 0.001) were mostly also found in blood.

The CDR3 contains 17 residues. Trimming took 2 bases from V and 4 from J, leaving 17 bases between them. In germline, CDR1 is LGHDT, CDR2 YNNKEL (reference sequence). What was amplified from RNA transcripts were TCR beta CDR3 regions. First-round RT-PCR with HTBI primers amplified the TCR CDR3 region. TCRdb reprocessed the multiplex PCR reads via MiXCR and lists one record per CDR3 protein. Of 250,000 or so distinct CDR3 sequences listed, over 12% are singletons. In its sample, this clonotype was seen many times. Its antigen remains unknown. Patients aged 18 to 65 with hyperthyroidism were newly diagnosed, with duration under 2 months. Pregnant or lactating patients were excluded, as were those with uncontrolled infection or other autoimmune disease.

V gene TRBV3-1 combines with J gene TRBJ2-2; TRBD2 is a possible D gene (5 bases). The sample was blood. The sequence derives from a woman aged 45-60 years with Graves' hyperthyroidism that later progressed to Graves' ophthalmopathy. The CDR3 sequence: CASSQLWVGVITGELFF. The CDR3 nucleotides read TGTGCCAGCAGCCAACTCTGGGTGGGAGTTATCACCGGGGAGCTGTTTTTT.